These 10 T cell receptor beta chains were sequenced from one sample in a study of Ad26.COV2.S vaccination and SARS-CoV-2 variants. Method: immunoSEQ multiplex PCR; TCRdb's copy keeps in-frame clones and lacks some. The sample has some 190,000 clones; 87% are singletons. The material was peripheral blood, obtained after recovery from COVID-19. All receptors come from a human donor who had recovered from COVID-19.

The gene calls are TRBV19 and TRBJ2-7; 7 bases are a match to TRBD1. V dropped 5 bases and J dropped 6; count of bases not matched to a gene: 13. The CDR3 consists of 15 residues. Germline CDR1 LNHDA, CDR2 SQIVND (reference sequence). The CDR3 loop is CASSEHQGDAAEQYF. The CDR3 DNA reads TGTGCCAGTAGTGAACATCAGGGGGACGCCGCCGAGCAGTACTTC.

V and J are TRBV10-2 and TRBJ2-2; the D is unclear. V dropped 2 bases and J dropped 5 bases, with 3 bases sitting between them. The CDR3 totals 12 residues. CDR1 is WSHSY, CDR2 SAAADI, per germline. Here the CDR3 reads CASSEETGELFF. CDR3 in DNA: TGCGCCAGCAGTGAGGAAACCGGGGAGCTGTTTTTT.

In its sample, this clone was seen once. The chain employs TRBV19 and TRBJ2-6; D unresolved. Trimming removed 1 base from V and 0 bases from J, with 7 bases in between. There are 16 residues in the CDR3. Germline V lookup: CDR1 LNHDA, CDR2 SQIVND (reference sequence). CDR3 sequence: CASSIAAYSGANVLTF. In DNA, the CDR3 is TGTGCCAGTAGTATAGCGGCGTACTCTGGGGCCAACGTCCTGACTTTC.

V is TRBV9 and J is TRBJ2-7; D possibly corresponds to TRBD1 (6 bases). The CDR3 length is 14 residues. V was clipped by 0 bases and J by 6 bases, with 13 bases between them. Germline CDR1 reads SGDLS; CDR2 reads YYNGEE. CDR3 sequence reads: CASSVVGRGGEQYF. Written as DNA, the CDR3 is TGTGCCAGCAGCGTAGTTGGCAGGGGTGGCGAGCAGTACTTC. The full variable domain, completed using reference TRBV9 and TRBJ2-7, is DSGVTQTPKHLITATGQRVTLRCSPRSGDLSVYWYQQSLDQGLQFLIQYYNGEERAKGNILERFSAQQFPDLHSELNLSSLELGDSALYFCASSVVGRGGEQYFGPGTRLTVT.

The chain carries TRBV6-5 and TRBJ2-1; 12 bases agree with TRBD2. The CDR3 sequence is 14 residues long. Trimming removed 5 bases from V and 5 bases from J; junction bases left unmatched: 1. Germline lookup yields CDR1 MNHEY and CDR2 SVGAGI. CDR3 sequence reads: CASSRLAGDNEQFF. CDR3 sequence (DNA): TGTGCCAGCAGTAGACTAGCGGGGGACAATGAGCAGTTCTTC.

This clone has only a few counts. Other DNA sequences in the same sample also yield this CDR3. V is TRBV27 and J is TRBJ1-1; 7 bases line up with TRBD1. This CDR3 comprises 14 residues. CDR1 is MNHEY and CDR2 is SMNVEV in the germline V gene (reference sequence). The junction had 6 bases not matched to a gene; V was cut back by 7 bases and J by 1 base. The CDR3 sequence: CASNRQGPNTEAFF. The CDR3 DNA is TGTGCCAGCAACCGACAGGGACCGAACACTGAAGCTTTCTTT.

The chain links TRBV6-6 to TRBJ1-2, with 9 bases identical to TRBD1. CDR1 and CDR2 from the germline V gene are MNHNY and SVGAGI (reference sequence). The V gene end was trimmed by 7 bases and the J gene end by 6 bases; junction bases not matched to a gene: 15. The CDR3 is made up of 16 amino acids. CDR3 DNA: TGTGCCAGCATCCTAAAGGGGGCCGGGACAGGGAATGGCTACACCTTC. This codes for CASILKGAGTGNGYTF.

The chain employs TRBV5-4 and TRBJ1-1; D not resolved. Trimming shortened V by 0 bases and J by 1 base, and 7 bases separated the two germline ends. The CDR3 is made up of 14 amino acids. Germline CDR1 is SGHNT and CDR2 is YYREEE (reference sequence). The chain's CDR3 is CASSLVSTNTEAFF. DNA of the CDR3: TGTGCCAGCAGCTTGGTGTCTACGAACACTGAAGCTTTCTTT.

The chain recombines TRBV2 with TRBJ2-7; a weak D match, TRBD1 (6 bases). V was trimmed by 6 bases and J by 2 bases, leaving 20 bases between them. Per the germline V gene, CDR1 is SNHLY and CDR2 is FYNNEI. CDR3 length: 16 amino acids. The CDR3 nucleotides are TGTGCCAGCAGAGGGGGACCCTCCCGGGGCACCTACGAGCAGTACTTC. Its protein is CASRGGPSRGTYEQYF.

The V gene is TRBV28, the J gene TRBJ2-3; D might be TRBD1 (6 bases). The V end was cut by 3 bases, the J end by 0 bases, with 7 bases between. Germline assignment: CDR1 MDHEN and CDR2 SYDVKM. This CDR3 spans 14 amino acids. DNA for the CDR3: TGTGCCAGCAGTTTGCAGGGGAGCACAGATACGCAGTATTTT. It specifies CASSLQGSTDTQYF.